This T cell receptor (beta chain) was observed in a study of CD8 T cells in ankylosing spondylitis (dated by TCRdb to the late 2010s). Some background on the complete study: To find TCR variants linked to disease, the study profiled T cell receptor beta repertoires in ankylosing spondylitis patients and healthy donors. Peripheral blood samples were taken, and synovial fluid was additionally collected from ankylosing spondylitis patients. In total, the full study cohort was made up of some 100 healthy donors and 25 ankylosing spondylitis patients.

TCRdb records Illumina HiSeq 2500 as the sequencer. Quantitative 5'-RACE with molecular barcodes was the method used to prepare the TCR beta libraries. The published analysis was carried out like this. Disease-linked TCR variants were identified with a new computational method built on a probabilistic model of VDJ rearrangement. TCRdb redid the processing of the public reads, applying fastp at Q25 and MiXCR, and retained in-frame beta chains. Identical CDR3 protein sequences are pooled into one entry, listed with their most common genes and DNA. TCRdb's processing, not the authors' own work, is the source of the V and J calls. This sample has around 490,000 distinct CDR3 sequences in its table, and about 5% of those were observed once. Under 4.5% of the sample is held by the ten biggest clonotypes. This clonotype was counted ten times or more. There is no known antigen for this receptor. The sample holds no much larger clone one base away, and base qualities are not on file.

The research as a whole found: A TCR beta motif made up of several highly homologous amino acid variants appeared to be characteristic of blood from ankylosing spondylitis patients. The disease-linked clones had a CD8+ phenotype and were found at relatively low frequencies in peripheral blood. Some motif variants were previously reported in synovial fluid and blood of reactive arthritis patients, suggesting common disease-initiation mechanisms. According to the report, matched synovial fluid samples from ankylosing spondylitis patients were significantly enriched for the disease-linked clones.

The junction shows trimming of 6 bases on V and 3 bases on J, and the gene matches do not reach 4 bases of it. The CDR3 contains 15 residues, cysteine and phenylalanine counted. CDR3 DNA only is kept here, 45 bases in frame from base 1. The sequenced sample consisted of blood, either unsorted or a sorted T cell fraction (not recorded which). The rearranged chain carries TRBV12-3 or TRBV12-4 and TRBJ2-5; 13 central nucleotides agree with TRBD2. This receptor was identified in a male donor with ankylosing spondylitis. CDR3 loop: CASSQGLAGKETQYF. Read as DNA, the sequence is TGTGCCAGCAGCCAGGGACTAGCGGGGAAAGAGACCCAGTACTTC.